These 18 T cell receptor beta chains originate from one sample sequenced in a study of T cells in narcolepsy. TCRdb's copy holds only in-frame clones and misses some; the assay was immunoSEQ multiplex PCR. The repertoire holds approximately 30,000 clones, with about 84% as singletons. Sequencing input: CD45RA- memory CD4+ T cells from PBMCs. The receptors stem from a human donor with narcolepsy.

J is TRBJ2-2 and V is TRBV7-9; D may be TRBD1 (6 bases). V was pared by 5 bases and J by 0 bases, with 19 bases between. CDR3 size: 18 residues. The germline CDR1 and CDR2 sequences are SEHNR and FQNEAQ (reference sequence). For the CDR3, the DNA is TGTGCCAGCAGCCAACCGAAGACGGACAGCGCGAACACCGGGGAGCTGTTTTTT. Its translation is CASSQPKTDSANTGELFF.

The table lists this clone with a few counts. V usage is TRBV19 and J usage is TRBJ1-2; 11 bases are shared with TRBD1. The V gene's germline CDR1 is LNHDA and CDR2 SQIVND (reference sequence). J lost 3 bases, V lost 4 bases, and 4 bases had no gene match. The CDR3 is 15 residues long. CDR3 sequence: CASSTGQGAHYGYTF. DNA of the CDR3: TGTGCCAGTAGTACCGGACAGGGGGCTCACTATGGCTACACCTTC.

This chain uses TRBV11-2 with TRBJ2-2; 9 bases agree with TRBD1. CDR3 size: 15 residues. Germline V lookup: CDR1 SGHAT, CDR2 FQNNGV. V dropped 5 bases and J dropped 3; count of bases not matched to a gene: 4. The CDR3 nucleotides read TGTGCCAGCAGCCTACAGGGGGCAGACACCGGGGAGCTGTTTTTT. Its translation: CASSLQGADTGELFF.

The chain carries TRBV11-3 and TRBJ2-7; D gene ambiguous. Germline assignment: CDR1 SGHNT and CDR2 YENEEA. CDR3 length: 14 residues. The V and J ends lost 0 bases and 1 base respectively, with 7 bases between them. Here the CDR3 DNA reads TGTGCCAGCAGCTTAGATGGGGAATCCTACGAGCAGTACTTC. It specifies CASSLDGESYEQYF.

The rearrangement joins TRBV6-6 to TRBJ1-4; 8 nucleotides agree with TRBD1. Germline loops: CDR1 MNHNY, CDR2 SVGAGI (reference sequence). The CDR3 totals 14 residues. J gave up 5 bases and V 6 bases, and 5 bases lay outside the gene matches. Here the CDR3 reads CASSLGQDNEKLFF. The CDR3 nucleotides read TGTGCCAGCAGCCTGGGACAGGACAATGAAAAACTGTTTTTT.

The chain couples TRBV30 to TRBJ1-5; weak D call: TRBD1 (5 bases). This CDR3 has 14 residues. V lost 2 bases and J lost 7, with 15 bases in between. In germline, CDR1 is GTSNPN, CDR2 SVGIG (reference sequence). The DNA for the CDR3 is TGTGCCTGGAGTAGGGGCACCGGAAGGCAGCCCCAGCATTTT. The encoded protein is CAWSRGTGRQPQHF.

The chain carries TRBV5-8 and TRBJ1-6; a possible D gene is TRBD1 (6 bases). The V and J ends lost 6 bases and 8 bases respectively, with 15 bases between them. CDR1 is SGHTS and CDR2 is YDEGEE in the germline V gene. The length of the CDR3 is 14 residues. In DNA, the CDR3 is TGTGCCAGCATCCTAGGACAGCATGATTCACCCCTCCACTTT. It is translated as CASILGQHDSPLHF.

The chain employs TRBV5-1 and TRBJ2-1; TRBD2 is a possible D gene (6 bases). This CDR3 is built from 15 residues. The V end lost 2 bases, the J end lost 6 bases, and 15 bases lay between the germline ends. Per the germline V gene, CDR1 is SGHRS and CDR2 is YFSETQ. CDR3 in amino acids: CASSLGPAGSNEQFF. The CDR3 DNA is TGCGCCAGCAGCTTAGGGCCGGCGGGATCCAATGAGCAGTTCTTC.

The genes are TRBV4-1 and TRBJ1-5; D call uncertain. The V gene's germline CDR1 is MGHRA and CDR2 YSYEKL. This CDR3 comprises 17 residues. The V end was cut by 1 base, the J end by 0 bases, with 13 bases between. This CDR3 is CASSQAVGKYSNQPQHF. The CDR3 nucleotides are TGCGCCAGCAGCCAAGCGGTTGGAAAATATAGCAATCAGCCCCAGCATTTT.

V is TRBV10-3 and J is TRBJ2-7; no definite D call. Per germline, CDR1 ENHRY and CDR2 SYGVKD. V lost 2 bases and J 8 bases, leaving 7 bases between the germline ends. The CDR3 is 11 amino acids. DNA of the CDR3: TGTGCCATCAGTGAGACTGACAAGCAGTACTTC. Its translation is CAISETDKQYF.

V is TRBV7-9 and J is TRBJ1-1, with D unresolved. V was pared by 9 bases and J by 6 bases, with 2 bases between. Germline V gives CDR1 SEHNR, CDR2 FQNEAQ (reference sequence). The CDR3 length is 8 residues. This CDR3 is CASSEAFF. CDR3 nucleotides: TGTGCCAGTTCTGAAGCTTTCTTT.

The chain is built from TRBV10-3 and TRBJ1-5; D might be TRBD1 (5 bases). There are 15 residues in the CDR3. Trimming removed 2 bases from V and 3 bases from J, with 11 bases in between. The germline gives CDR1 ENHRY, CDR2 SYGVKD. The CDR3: CAISEDRGFNQPQHF. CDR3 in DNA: TGTGCCATCAGTGAGGACAGAGGTTTCAATCAGCCCCAGCATTTT.

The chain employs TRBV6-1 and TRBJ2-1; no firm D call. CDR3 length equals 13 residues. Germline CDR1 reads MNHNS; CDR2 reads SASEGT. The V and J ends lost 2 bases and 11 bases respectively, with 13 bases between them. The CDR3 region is CASSEIRQIKQFF. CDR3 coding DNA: TGTGCCAGCAGTGAAATTAGGCAGATAAAGCAGTTCTTC.

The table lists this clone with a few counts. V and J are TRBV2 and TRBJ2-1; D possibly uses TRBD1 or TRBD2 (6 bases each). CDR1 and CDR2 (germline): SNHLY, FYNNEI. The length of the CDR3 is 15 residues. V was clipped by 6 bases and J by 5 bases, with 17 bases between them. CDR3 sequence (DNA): TGTGCCAGCAGCCTCCCCGGGGGCACCCACAATGAGCAGTTCTTC. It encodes CASSLPGGTHNEQFF.

The CDR3 is CASSLVGTEQFF. The CDR3 bases are TGTGCCAGCAGCTTAGTAGGGACTGAGCAGTTCTTC. The chain links TRBV7-9 to TRBJ2-1, with D tentatively TRBD1 or TRBD2 (5 bases each). Deletions cut 1 base from V and 9 bases from J, with 7 bases between. Looked up from germline, CDR1 is SEHNR and CDR2 is FQNEAQ (reference sequence). The CDR3 extends over 12 amino acids.

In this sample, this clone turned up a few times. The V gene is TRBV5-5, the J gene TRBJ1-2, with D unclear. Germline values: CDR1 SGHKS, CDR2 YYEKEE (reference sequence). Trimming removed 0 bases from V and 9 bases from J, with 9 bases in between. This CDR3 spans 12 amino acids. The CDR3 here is CASSLDEGSYTF. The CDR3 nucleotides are TGTGCCAGCAGCTTGGACGAGGGAAGCTACACCTTC.

The CDR3 loop reads CASGEGYYGYTF. CDR3 nucleotides: TGTGCCAGCGGGGAGGGTTACTATGGCTACACCTTC. This rearrangement joins TRBV6-1 to TRBJ1-2, with no clear D. This CDR3 comprises 12 residues. Trimming took off 8 bases at V and 3 bases at J, with 10 bases between the two ends. Germline values: CDR1 MNHNS, CDR2 SASEGT.

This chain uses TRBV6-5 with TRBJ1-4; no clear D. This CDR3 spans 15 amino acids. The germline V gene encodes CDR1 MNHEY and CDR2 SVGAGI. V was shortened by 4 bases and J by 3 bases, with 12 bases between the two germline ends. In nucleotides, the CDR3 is TGTGCCAGCAGTTCCCCGGCGGGCTCTAATGAAAAACTGTTTTTT. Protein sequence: CASSSPAGSNEKLFF.